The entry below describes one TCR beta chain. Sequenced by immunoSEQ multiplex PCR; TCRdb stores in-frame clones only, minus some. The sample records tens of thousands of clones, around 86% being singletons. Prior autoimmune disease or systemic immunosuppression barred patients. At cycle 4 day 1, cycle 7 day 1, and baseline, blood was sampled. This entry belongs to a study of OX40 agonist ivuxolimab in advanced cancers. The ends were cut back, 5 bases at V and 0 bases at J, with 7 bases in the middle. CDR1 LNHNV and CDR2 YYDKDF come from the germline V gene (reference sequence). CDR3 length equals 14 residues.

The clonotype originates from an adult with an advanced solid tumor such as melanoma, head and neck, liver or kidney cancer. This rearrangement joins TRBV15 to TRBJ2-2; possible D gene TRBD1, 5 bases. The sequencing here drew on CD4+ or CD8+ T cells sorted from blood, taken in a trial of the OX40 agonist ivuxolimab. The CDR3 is CATSSRANTGELFF. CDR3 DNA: TGTGCCACCAGCTCCAGGGCGAACACCGGGGAGCTGTTTTTT.